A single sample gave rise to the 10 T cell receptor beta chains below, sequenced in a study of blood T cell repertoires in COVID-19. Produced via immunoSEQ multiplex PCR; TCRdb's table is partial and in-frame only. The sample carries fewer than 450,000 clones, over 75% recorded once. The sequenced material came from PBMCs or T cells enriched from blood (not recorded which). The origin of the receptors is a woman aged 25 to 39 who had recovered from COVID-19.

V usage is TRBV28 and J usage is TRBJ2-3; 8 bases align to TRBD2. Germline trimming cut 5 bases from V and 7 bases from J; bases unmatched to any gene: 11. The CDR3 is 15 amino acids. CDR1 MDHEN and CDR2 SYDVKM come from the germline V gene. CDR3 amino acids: CASSPRAGGSYTQYF. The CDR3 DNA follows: TGTGCCAGCAGTCCTCGGGCGGGGGGCAGTTATACGCAGTATTTT. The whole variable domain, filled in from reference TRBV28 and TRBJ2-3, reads DVKVTQSSRYLVKRTGEKVFLECVQDMDHENMFWYRQDPGLGLRLIYFSYDVKMKEKGDIPEGYSVSREKKERFSLILESASTNQTSMYLCASSPRAGGSYTQYFGPGTRLTVL.

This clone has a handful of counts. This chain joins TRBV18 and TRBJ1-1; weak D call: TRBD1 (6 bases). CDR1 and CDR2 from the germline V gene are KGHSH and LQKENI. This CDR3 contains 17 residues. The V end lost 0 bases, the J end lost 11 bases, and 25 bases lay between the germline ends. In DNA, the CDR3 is TGTGCCAGCTCACCACCGATCAGGGGACTAAACTCCGGAGGGGCTTTCTTT. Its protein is CASSPPIRGLNSGGAFF. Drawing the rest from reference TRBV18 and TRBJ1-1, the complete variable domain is NAGVMQNPRHLVRRRGQEARLRCSPMKGHSHVYWYRQLPEEGLKFMVYLQKENIIDESGMPKERFSAEFPKEGPSILRIQQVVRGDSAAYFCASSPPIRGLNSGGAFFGQGTRLTVV.

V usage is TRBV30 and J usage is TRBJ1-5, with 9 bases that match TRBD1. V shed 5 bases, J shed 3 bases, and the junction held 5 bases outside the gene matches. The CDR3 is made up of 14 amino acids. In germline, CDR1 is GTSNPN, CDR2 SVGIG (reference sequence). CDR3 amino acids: CAWGTGGNNQPQHF. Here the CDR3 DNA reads TGTGCCTGGGGTACAGGGGGCAACAATCAGCCCCAGCATTTT.

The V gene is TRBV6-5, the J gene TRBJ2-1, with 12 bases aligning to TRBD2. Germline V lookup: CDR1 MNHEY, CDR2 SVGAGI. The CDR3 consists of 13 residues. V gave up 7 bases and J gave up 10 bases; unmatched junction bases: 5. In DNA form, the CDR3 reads TGTGCCAGCACTCGACTAGCGGGAGTCGAGCAGTTCTTC. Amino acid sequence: CASTRLAGVEQFF.

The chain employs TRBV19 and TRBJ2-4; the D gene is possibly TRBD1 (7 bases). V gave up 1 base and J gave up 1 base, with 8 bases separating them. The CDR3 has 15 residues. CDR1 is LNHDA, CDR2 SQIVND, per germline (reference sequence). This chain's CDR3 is CASSIAGGAKNIQYF. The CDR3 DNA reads TGTGCCAGTAGTATAGCAGGGGGGGCCAAAAACATTCAGTACTTC.

CDR3 in DNA: TGTGCCAGCAGGCCCGAGGAAGCGGGGGGGCCAACAGATACGCAGTATTTT. This translates into CASRPEEAGGPTDTQYF. V is TRBV7-9 and J is TRBJ2-3, with 10 bases identical to TRBD2. CDR1 SEHNR and CDR2 FQNEAQ come from the germline V gene (reference sequence). V was clipped by 6 bases and J by 3 bases; unmatched bases: 12. This CDR3 spans 17 amino acids.

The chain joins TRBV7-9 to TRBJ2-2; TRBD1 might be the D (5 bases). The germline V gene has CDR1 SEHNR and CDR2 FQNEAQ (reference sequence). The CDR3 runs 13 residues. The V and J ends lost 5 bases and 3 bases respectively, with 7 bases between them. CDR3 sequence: CASSKTDTGELFF. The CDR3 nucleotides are TGTGCCAGCAGCAAGACAGACACCGGGGAGCTGTTTTTT.

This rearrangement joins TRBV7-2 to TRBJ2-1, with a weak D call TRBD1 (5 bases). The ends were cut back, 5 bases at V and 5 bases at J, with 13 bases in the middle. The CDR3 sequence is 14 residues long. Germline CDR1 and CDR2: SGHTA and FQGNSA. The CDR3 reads CASSAKRGHNEQFF. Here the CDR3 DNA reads TGTGCCAGCAGCGCCAAAAGGGGCCACAATGAGCAGTTCTTC.

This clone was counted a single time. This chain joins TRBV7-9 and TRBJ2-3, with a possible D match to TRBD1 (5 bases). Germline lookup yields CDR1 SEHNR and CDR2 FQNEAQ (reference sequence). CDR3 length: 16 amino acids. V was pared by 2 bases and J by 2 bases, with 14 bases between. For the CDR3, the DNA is TGTGCCAGCAGCTTACGTATTGGGGCTTCCACAGATACGCAGTATTTT. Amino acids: CASSLRIGASTDTQYF.

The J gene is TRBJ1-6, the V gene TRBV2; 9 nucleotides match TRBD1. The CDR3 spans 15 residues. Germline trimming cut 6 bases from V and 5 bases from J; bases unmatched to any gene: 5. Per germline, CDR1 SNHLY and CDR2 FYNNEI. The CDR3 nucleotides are TGTGCCAGCAGGAACGGACAGGGGAATAATTCACCCCTCCACTTT. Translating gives CASRNGQGNNSPLHF.